The 25 T cell receptor beta chains listed next were all sequenced from one sample in a study of blood T cells in healthy people across ages. The use of a sample-barcoded 5' primer and a J-beta primer mix characterized a second PCR of roughly 6 to 11 cycles. From the 5' RACE reads, TCRdb called clonotypes with MiXCR, one entry per CDR3 protein. The profile covers 1.5 million to 2 million distinct CDR3 sequences, with 34% appearing a single time and over 9% taken by the ten largest. The specimen sequenced was blood. Receptors originate from a woman in her twenties or thirties in good health.

In its sample, this clonotype was seen a few times. The V call is TRBV20-1, the J call TRBJ2-7; D is possibly TRBD1 or TRBD2 (6 bases each). This CDR3 has 14 amino acids. The V and J ends lost 4 bases and 4 bases respectively, with 17 bases between them. Looked up from germline, CDR1 is DFQATT and CDR2 is SNEGSKA (reference sequence). The CDR3 DNA follows: TGCAGTGCTACCGGAGGGGGGAGCAGGTACGAGCAGTACTTC. Protein: CSATGGGSRYEQYF.

This clonotype was picked up a small number of times. The chain couples TRBV29-1 to TRBJ1-2; 8 bases are a match to TRBD1. The length of the CDR3 is 15 residues. The germline V gene has CDR1 SQVTM and CDR2 ANQGSEA. The V segment lost 7 bases and the J segment 0 bases; nucleotides outside the gene matches: 10. As DNA, the CDR3 is TGCAGCGCAGGGCGCAGGGGGCTATCTAACTATGGCTACACCTTC. Its protein is CSAGRRGLSNYGYTF.

The J gene is TRBJ2-5, the V gene TRBV7-7; tentative D call: TRBD1 (6 bases). The CDR3 has 15 residues. The V and J ends lost 1 base and 5 bases respectively, with 14 bases between them. Germline V gives CDR1 SSHAT, CDR2 FNYEAQ (reference sequence). The CDR3 DNA reads TGTGCCAGCAGCTTAGGCCCAGGGGTGCGGGAGACCCAGTACTTC. This sequence encodes CASSLGPGVRETQYF.

V and J are TRBV2 and TRBJ1-1; D call uncertain. CDR1 and CDR2 (germline): SNHLY, FYNNEI. V lost 8 bases and J lost 6, with 13 bases in between. This CDR3 is built from 12 residues. The CDR3 is CASVGLAPEAFF. The CDR3 region has the DNA TGTGCCAGCGTAGGGTTGGCACCTGAAGCTTTCTTT.

V usage is TRBV20-1 and J usage is TRBJ2-5, with D unclear. Germline values: CDR1 DFQATT, CDR2 SNEGSKA (reference sequence). Trimming cost V 4 bases and J 4 bases, with 13 bases left between them. This CDR3 is 13 amino acids long. The CDR3 reads CSATDPRGETQYF. CDR3 nucleotides: TGCAGTGCTACCGATCCCCGTGGAGAGACCCAGTACTTC.

This rearrangement joins TRBV5-1 to TRBJ2-2; D gene unclear. Germline V CDR1 and CDR2: SGHRS, YFSETQ. Between the trimmed V and J ends, which lost 0 bases and 6 bases, there was a span of 9 bases. The CDR3 extends over 14 amino acids. CDR3: CASSLEFQPGELFF. DNA for the CDR3: TGCGCCAGCAGCTTGGAGTTCCAACCCGGGGAGCTGTTTTTT.

This clonotype has more than one count but fewer than ten. The J gene is TRBJ2-5, the V gene TRBV4-1; D may be TRBD2 (6 bases). This CDR3 has 17 amino acids. V lost 0 bases to trimming and J lost 5 bases, with 19 bases between them. Germline V lookup: CDR1 MGHRA, CDR2 YSYEKL. DNA for the CDR3: TGCGCCAGCAGCCAAGATCTTCGGGCGGGGAGTATGGAGACCCAGTACTTC. Translating it yields CASSQDLRAGSMETQYF.

This clonotype showed up just a few times. The chain links TRBV20-1 to TRBJ2-1; the match to TRBD2 covers 7 bases. CDR1 and CDR2 (germline): DFQATT, SNEGSKA (reference sequence). V dropped 6 bases and J dropped 7; count of bases not matched to a gene: 9. This CDR3 has 13 residues. CDR3 bases: TGCAGTGCACCCGGGACTATCCGAAATGAGCAGTTCTTC. This gives the protein CSAPGTIRNEQFF.

J is TRBJ1-1 and V is TRBV5-4, with a tentative D call TRBD1 (5 bases). V was trimmed by 2 bases and J by 8 bases, leaving 13 bases between them. There are 13 residues in the CDR3. CDR1 is SGHNT, CDR2 YYREEE, per germline (reference sequence). The CDR3 loop reads CASSFLSTAEAFF. The CDR3 DNA is TGTGCCAGCAGCTTTCTCTCGACAGCCGAAGCTTTCTTT.

Notes on this clonotype: The junction differs from germline at one of its ends, possibly a read error. The chain employs TRBV6-5 and TRBJ2-3; 11 nucleotides line up with TRBD2. Germline V lookup: CDR1 MNHEY, CDR2 SVGAGI. The CDR3 has 15 amino acids. The CDR3: CASSLLAGDTGTQYF. CDR3 nucleotide sequence: TGTGCCAGCAGTCTACTAGCGGGGGACACAGGTACGCAGTATTTT.

This clonotype came up a few times. The genes are TRBV4-1 and TRBJ2-7, with D possibly matching TRBD2 (5 bases). V lost 3 bases and J 7 bases, leaving 16 bases between the germline ends. Germline loops: CDR1 MGHRA, CDR2 YSYEKL. The CDR3 runs to 14 residues. The CDR3: CASSQIKSGFEQYF. The CDR3 DNA follows: TGCGCCAGCAGCCAGATAAAGTCGGGGTTTGAGCAGTACTTC.

This clonotype was found a few times. The rearrangement joins TRBV20-1 to TRBJ2-4; the D gene is possibly TRBD1 (5 bases). The CDR3 runs 16 residues. CDR1 is DFQATT, CDR2 SNEGSKA, per germline (reference sequence). The ends were cut back, 0 bases at V and 2 bases at J, with 14 bases in the middle. CDR3 region: CSARDGATISKNIQYF. The CDR3 coding sequence is TGCAGTGCTAGAGATGGGGCCACTATCTCCAAAAACATTCAGTACTTC.

V is TRBV27 and J is TRBJ2-1, with 13 bases that match TRBD2. V lost 0 bases, J lost 8 bases, and 4 bases stayed unmatched. Germline V gene lookup returns CDR1 MNHEY and CDR2 SMNVEV (reference sequence). CDR3 size: 16 residues. The CDR3 nucleotides are TGTGCCAGCAGTTTATCACTAGCGGGAGGGAGGTATGAGCAGTTCTTC. It translates to CASSLSLAGGRYEQFF.

This clonotype was found a few times. V usage is TRBV27 and J usage is TRBJ2-4, with D possibly matching TRBD1 (5 bases). The DNA end lines up better with TRBJ2-7; the J call may be wrong. This CDR3 comprises 17 residues. Germline-derived CDR1 and CDR2 are MNHEY and SMNVEV (reference sequence). As DNA, the CDR3 is TGTGCCAGCAGTAATATCTCCAGGGTTTCCCTTACCTACGAGCAGTACTTC. As protein: CASSNISRVSLTYEQYF.

On this clonotype: One end of the junction is discordant with germline, which a read error may explain. This sequence joins TRBV12-3 or TRBV12-4 and TRBJ2-3; D is possibly TRBD1 or TRBD2 (5 bases each). The CDR3 sequence is 15 residues long. The chain's CDR3 is CASSLGDLKTDAQYF. For the CDR3, the DNA is TGTGCCAGCAGTTTAGGGGACCTGAAAACAGATGCGCAGTATTTT.

This clonotype showed up just a few times. The V and J genes are TRBV5-6 and TRBJ2-5; maybe TRBD2 (5 bases). Germline loops: CDR1 SGHDT, CDR2 YYEEEE. V dropped 2 bases and J dropped 0 bases, with 14 bases sitting between them. The CDR3 is 16 amino acids. CDR3 region: CASSFAGKLYQETQYF. The CDR3 nucleotides read TGTGCCAGCAGCTTTGCGGGCAAACTGTACCAAGAGACCCAGTACTTC. Together with reference TRBV5-6 and TRBJ2-5, the CDR3 gives the full variable domain: DAGVTQSPTHLIKTRGQQVTLRCSPKSGHDTVSWYQQALGQGPQFIFQYYEEEERQRGNFPDRFSGHQFPNYSSELNVNALLLGDSALYLCASSFAGKLYQETQYFGPGTRLLVL.

For this clonotype: This CDR3 is missing its conserved last phenylalanine or tryptophan, likely due to a read error. The chain has TRBV27 and TRBJ2-6, with D maybe TRBD1 (5 bases). The CDR3 spans 13 residues. Germline CDR1 reads MNHEY; CDR2 reads SMNVEV (reference sequence). CDR3: CASRSSGADVLTL. The CDR3 DNA reads as TGTGCCAGCAGAAGCTCTGGGGCCGACGTCCTGACTCTC.

This clonotype was detected many times. The chain carries TRBV7-2 and TRBJ2-3; D ambiguous. Germline V gene data show CDR1 as SGHTA and CDR2 as FQGNSA. V gave up 5 bases and J gave up 1 base, with 10 bases separating them. The CDR3 loop spans 14 amino acids. The CDR3 region has the DNA TGTGCCAGCAGCCTCGACTGGGGCACAGATACGCAGTATTTT. Protein product: CASSLDWGTDTQYF. The full variable domain, completed using reference TRBV7-2 and TRBJ2-3, is GAGVSQSPSNKVTEKGKDVELRCDPISGHTALYWYRQSLGQGLEFLIYFQGNSAPDKSGLPSDRFSAERTGGSVSTLTIQRTQQEDSAVYLCASSLDWGTDTQYFGPGTRLTVL.

This clonotype was seen a few times. This sequence joins TRBV15 and TRBJ2-1, with D possibly being TRBD1 (5 bases). This CDR3 contains 12 residues. Germline V gene sequence: CDR1 LNHNV, CDR2 YYDKDF (reference sequence). V lost 5 bases and J lost 10, with 12 bases in between. CDR3 amino acids: CATSPTGFEQFF. In nucleotides, the CDR3 is TGTGCCACCAGCCCCACAGGCTTCGAGCAGTTCTTC.

This chain uses TRBV11-2 with TRBJ2-7, with 11 bases identical to TRBD2. Losses at the gene ends were 2 bases for V and 1 base for J; bases not matched to a gene: 7. Germline-derived CDR1 and CDR2 are SGHAT and FQNNGV. The CDR3 runs 17 residues. CDR3 sequence (DNA): TGTGCCAGCAGCTTACCCCCATCTAGCGGGAGGTCCTACGAGCAGTACTTC. This sequence encodes CASSLPPSSGRSYEQYF.

The chain carries TRBV4-1 and TRBJ2-5; TRBD2 aligns across 10 bases. This CDR3 has 17 residues. From germline, CDR1 is MGHRA and CDR2 YSYEKL. V lost 0 bases and J lost 1; bases outside the gene matches: 5. The CDR3 region has the DNA TGCGCCAGCAGCCAAGATACCCTAGCGGGGGCCCAAGAGACCCAGTACTTC. Residues: CASSQDTLAGAQETQYF.

The chain carries TRBV25-1 and TRBJ2-2; no reliable D call. This CDR3 is built from 12 residues. The V end lost 1 base, the J end lost 6 bases, and 3 bases lay between the germline ends. CDR1 is MGHDK, CDR2 SYGVNS, per germline. CDR3 nucleotide sequence: TGTGCCAGCAGTGAATCGGCCGGGGAGCTGTTTTTT. It yields the protein CASSESAGELFF.

This clonotype was counted a single time. The J gene is TRBJ2-1, the V gene TRBV7-9; perhaps TRBD2 as D (5 bases). In germline, CDR1 is SEHNR, CDR2 FQNEAQ (reference sequence). The CDR3 contains 15 residues. V was shortened by 1 base and J by 9 bases, with 16 bases between the two germline ends. The CDR3 protein is CASSLGRITLGEQFF. CDR3 DNA sequence: TGTGCCAGCAGCTTAGGGAGGATCACTTTGGGTGAGCAGTTCTTC.

This clonotype turned up a few times. The chain joins TRBV20-1 to TRBJ1-6; D unclear. V was trimmed by 0 bases and J by 9 bases, leaving 6 bases between them. The germline V gene encodes CDR1 DFQATT and CDR2 SNEGSKA (reference sequence). The CDR3 contains 12 residues. CDR3 residues: CSARDLSSPLHF. As DNA, the CDR3 is TGCAGTGCTAGAGATCTCAGTTCACCCCTCCACTTT.

This clonotype was seen a few times. J is TRBJ1-2 and V is TRBV27, with D maybe TRBD1 (6 bases). This CDR3 is built from 12 residues. From germline, CDR1 is MNHEY and CDR2 SMNVEV (reference sequence). Trimming cost V 6 bases and J 4 bases, with 9 bases left between them. CDR3 sequence: CASRGTLYGYTF. DNA of the CDR3: TGTGCCAGCAGGGGGACACTCTATGGCTACACCTTC.